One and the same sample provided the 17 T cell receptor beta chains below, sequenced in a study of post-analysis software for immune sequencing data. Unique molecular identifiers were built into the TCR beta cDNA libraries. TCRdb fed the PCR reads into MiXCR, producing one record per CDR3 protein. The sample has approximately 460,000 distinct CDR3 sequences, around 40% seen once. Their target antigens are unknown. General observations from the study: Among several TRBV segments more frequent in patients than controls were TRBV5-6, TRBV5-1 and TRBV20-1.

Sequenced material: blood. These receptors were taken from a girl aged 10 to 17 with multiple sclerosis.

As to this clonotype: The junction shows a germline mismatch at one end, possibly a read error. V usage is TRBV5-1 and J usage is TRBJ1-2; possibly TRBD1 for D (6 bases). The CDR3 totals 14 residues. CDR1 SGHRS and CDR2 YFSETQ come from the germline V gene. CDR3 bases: TGCGCCGGCAGCTTGCGGGGAACAGGGAATGGCTACACCTTC. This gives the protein CAGSLRGTGNGYTF.

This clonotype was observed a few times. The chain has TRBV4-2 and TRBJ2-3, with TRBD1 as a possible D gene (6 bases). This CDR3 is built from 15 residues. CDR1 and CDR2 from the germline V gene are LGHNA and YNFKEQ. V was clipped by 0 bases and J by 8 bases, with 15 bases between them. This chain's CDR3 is CASSQDNRESPTQYF. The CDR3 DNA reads TGTGCCAGCAGCCAAGATAACAGGGAGTCTCCTACGCAGTATTTT.

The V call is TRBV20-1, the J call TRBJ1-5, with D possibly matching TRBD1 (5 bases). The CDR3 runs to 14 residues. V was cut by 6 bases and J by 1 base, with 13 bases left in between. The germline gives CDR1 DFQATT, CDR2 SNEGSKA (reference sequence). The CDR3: CSASGRPSNQPQHF. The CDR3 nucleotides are TGCAGTGCATCGGGACGACCAAGCAATCAGCCCCAGCATTTT.

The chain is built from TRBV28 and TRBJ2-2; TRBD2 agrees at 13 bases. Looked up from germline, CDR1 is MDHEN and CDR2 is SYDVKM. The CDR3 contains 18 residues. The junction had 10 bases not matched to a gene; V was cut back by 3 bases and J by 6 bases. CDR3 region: CASSFSHLGLAGAGELFF. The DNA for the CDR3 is TGTGCCAGCAGTTTTTCACACCTCGGACTAGCGGGAGCCGGGGAGCTGTTTTTT.

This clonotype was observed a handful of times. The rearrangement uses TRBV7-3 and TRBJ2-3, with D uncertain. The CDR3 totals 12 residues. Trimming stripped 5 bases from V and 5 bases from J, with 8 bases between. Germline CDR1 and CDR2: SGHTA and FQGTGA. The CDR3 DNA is TGTGCCAGCAGCAAGACCCAAGATACGCAGTATTTT. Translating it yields CASSKTQDTQYF.

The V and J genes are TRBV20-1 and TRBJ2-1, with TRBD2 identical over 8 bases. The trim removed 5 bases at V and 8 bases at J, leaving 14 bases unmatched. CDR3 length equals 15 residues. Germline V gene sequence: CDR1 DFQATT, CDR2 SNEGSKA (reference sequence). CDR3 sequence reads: CSAEGSGVPGDEQFF. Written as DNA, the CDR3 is TGCAGTGCTGAGGGTAGCGGGGTTCCCGGGGATGAGCAGTTCTTC.

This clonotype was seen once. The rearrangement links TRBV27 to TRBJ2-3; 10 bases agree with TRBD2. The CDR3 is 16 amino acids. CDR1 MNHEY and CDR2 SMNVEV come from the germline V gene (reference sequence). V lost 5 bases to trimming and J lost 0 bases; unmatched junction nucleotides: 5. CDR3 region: CASSQTSGSSTDTQYF. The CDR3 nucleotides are TGTGCCAGCAGTCAGACTAGCGGGTCTAGCACAGATACGCAGTATTTT.

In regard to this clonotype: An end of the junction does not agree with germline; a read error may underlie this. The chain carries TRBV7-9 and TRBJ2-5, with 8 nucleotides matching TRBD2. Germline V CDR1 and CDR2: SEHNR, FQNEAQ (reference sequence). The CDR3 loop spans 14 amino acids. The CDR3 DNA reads TGTGCCAGCAGCGTAGCGGGATACCAAGAGACCCAGTACTTC. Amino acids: CASSVAGYQETQYF.

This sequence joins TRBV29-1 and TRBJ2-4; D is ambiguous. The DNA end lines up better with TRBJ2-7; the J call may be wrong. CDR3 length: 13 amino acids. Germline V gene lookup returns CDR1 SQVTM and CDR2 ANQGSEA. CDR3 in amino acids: CSALRVAPYEQYF. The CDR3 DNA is TGCAGCGCCTTACGAGTGGCCCCCTACGAGCAGTACTTC.

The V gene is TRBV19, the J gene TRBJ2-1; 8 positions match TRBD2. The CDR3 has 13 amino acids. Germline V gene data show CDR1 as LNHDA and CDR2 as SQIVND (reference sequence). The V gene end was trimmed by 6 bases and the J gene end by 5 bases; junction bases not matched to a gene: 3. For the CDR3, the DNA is TGTGCCAGTAGCGGGAGGGAAGACAATGAGCAGTTCTTC. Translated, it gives CASSGREDNEQFF.

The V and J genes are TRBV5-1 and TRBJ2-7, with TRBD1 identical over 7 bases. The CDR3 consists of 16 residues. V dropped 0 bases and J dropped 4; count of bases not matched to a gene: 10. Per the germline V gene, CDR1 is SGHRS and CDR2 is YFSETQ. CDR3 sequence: CASSLALTGSPYEQYF. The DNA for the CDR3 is TGCGCCAGCAGCTTGGCCTTGACAGGGTCCCCTTACGAGCAGTACTTC.

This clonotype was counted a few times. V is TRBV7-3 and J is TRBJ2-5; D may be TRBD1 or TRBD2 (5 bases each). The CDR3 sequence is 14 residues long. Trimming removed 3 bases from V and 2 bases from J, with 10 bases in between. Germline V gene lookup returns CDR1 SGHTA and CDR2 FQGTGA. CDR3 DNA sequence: TGTGCCAGCAGCTTGGGACGGACACAAGAGACCCAGTACTTC. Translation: CASSLGRTQETQYF.

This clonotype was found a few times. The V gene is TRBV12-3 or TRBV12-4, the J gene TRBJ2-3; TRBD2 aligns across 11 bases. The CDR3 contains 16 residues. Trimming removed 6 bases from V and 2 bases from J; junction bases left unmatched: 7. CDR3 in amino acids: CASRSLAGGFTDTQYF. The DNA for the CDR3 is TGTGCCAGCAGATCCCTAGCGGGGGGCTTCACAGATACGCAGTATTTT.

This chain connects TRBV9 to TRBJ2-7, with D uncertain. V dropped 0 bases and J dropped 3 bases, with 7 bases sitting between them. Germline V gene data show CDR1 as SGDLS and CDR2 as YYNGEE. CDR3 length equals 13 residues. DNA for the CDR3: TGTGCCAGCAGCGTAGAGGGTGACTACGAGCAGTACTTC. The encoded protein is CASSVEGDYEQYF.

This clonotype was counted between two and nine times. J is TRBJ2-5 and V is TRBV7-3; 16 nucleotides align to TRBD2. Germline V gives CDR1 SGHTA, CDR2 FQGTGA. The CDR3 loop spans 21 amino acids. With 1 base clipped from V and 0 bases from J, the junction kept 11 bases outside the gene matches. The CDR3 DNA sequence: TGTGCCAGCAGCTTAATTCCGGGACTAGCGGGAGGGCCACTGAACCAAGAGACCCAGTACTTC. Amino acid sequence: CASSLIPGLAGGPLNQETQYF. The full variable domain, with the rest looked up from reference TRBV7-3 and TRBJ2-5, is GAGVSQTPSNKVTEKGKYVELRCDPISGHTALYWYRQSLGQGPEFLIYFQGTGAADDSGLPNDRFFAVRPEGSVSTLKIQRTERGDSAVYLCASSLIPGLAGGPLNQETQYFGPGTRLLVL.

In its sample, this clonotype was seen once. CDR3 sequence reads: CASRFRDASYEQYF. DNA of the CDR3: TGCGCCAGCAGATTCCGGGACGCATCCTACGAGCAGTACTTC. This chain joins TRBV5-1 and TRBJ2-7, with D perhaps given as TRBD1 or TRBD2 (5 bases each). Germline V gene sequence: CDR1 SGHRS, CDR2 YFSETQ. Trimming took off 5 bases at V and 1 base at J, with 13 bases between the two ends. CDR3 length: 14 amino acids.

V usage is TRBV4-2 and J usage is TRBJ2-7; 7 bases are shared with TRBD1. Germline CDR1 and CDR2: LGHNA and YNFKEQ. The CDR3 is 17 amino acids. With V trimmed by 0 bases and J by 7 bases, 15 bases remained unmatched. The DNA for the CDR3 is TGTGCCAGCAGCCAAGAAGAGGGGGCAGGGGCGACGAGGGAGCAGTACTTC. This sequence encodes CASSQEEGAGATREQYF.